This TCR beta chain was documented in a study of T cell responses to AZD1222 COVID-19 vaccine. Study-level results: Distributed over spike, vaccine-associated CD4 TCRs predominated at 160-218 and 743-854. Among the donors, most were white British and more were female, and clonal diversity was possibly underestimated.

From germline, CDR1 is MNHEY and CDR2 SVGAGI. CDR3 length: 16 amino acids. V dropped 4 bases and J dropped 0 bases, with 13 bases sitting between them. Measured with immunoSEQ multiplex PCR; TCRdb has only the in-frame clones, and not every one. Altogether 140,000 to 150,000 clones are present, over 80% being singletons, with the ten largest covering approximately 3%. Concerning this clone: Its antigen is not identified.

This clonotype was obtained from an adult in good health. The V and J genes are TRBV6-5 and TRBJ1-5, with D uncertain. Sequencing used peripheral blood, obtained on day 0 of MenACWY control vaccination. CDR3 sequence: CASSSRTGFSNQPQHF. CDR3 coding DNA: TGTGCCAGCAGTTCCCGTACGGGTTTTAGCAATCAGCCCCAGCATTTT.